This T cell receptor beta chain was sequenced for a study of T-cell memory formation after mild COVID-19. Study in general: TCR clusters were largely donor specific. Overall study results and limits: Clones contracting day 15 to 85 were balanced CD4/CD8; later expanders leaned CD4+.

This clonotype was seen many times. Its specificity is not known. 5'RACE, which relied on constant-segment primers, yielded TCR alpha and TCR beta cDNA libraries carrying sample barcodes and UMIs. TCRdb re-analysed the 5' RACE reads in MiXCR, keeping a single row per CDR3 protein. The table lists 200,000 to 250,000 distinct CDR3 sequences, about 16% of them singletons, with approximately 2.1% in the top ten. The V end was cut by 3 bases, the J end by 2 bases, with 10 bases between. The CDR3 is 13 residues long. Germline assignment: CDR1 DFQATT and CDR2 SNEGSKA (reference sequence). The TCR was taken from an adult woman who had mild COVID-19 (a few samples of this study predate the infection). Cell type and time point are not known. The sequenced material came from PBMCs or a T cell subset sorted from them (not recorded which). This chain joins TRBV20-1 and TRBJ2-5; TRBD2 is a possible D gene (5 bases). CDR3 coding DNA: TGCAGTGCTAGTCGGACGGGACAAGAGACCCAGTACTTC. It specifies CSASRTGQETQYF.